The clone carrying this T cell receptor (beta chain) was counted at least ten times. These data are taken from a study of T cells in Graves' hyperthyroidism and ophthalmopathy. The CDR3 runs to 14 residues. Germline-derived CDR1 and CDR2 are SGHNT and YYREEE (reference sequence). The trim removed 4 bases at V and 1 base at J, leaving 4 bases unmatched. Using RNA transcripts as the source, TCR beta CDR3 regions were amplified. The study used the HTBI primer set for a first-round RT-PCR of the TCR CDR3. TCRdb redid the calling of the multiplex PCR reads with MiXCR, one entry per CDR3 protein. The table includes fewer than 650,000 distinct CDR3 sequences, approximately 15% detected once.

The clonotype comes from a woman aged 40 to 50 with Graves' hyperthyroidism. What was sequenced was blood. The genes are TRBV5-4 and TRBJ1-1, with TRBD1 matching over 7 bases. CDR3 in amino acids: CASSAGQENTEAFF. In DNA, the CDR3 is TGTGCCAGCAGCGCCGGACAGGAGAACACTGAAGCTTTCTTT.